Below, one T cell receptor (beta chain) is given with its context. The sample is drawn from a study of blood T cells in healthy people across ages. V dropped 0 bases and J dropped 2 bases, with 10 bases sitting between them. Per germline, CDR1 LGHNA and CDR2 YSLEER. This CDR3 comprises 15 residues. Primed by a sample-barcoded 5' primer and a J-beta primer mix, a second PCR proceeded for 7 to 11 cycles. In TCRdb, the 5' RACE reads were re-called with MiXCR into one record per CDR3 protein. The table has hundreds of thousands of distinct CDR3 sequences, roughly three fifths seen once. Sequencing was performed on blood. The clonotype comes from a man aged 35 to 55 in good health. The chain has TRBV4-3 and TRBJ2-5; D remains ambiguous. The CDR3 loop reads CASSQDYLQQETQYF. DNA for the CDR3: TGCGCCAGCAGCCAAGATTATCTCCAACAAGAGACCCAGTACTTC.